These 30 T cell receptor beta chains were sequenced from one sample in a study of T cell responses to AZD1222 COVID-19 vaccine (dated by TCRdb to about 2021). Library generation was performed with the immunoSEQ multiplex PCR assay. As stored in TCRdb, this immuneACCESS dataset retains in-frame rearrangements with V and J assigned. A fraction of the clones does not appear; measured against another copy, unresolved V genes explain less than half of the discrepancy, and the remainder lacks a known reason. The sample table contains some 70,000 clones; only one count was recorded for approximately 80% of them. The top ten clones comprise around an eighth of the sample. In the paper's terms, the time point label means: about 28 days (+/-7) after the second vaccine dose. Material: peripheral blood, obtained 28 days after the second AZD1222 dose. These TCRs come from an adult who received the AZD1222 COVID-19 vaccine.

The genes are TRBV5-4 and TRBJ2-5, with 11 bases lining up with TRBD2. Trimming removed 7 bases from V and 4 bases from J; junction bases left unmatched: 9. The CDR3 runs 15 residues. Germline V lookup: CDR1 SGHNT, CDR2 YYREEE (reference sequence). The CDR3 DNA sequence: TGTGCCAGCTCGGGAATACTAGCGGGGGCAGAGACCCAGTACTTC. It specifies CASSGILAGAETQYF.

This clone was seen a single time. The CDR3 DNA follows: TGCGCCAGCAGCTTGGTGGGACAGGCATCCTTATCCTATGGCTACACCTTC. Translating gives CASSLVGQASLSYGYTF. This chain links TRBV5-1 with TRBJ1-2; 8 nucleotides align to TRBD1. J gave up 4 bases and V 0 bases, and 11 bases lay outside the gene matches. In germline, CDR1 is SGHRS, CDR2 YFSETQ. The CDR3 spans 17 residues.

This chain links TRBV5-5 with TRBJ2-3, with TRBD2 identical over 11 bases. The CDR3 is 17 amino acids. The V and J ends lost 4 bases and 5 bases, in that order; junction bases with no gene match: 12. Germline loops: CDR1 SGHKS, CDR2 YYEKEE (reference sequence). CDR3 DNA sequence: TGTGCCAGCAGCCGCAGGGGGGGTACTAGCGGGAGAGATACGCAGTATTTT. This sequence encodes CASSRRGGTSGRDTQYF.

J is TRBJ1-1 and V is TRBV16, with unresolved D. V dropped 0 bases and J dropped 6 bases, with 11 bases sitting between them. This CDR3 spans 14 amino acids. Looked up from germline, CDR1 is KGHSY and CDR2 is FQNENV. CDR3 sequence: CASSQSTTVPEAFF. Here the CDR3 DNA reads TGTGCCAGCAGCCAATCGACGACGGTGCCTGAAGCTTTCTTT.

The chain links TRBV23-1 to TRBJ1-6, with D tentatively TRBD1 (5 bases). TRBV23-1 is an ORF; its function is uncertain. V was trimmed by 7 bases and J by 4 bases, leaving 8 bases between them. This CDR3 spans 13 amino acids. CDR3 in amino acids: CASNRSYNSPLHF. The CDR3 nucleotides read TGCGCCAGCAACAGGAGTTATAATTCACCCCTCCACTTT.

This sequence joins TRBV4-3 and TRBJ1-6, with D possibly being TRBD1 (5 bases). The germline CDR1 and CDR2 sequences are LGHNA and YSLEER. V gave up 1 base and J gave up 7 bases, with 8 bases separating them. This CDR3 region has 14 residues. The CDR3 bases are TGCGCCAGCAGCCAAGTCAGGGAGAATTCACCCCTCCACTTT. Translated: CASSQVRENSPLHF.

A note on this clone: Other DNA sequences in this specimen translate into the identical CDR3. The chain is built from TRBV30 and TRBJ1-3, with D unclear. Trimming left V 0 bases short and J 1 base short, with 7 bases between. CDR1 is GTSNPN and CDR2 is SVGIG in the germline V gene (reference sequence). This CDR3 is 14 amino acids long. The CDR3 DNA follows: TGTGCCTGGAGTGTTGGCGGATCTGGAAACACCATATATTTT. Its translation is CAWSVGGSGNTIYF.

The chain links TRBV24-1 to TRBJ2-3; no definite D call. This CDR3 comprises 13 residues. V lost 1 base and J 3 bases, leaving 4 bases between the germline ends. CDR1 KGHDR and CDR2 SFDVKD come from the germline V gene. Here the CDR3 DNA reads TGTGCCACCAGTGATTTTGAGACAGATACGCAGTATTTT. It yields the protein CATSDFETDTQYF.

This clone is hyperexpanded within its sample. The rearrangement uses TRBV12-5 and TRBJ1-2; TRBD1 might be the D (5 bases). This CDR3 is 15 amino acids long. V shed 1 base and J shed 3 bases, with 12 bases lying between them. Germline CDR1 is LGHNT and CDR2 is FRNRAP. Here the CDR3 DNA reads TGTGCTAGTGGTTTGGCCTCAGGGAGCTACTATGGCTACACCTTC. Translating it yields CASGLASGSYYGYTF.

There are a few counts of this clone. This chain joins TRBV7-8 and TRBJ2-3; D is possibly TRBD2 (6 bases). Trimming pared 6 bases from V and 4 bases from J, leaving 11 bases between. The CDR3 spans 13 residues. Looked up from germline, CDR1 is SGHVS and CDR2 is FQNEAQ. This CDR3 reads CASRIGGADTQYF. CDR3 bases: TGTGCCAGCAGAATCGGGGGTGCAGATACGCAGTATTTT. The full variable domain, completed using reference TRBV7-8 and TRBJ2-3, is GAGVSQSPRYKVAKRGQDVALRCDPISGHVSLFWYQQALGQGPEFLTYFQNEAQLDKSGLPSDRFFAERPEGSVSTLKIQRTQQEDSAVYLCASRIGGADTQYFGPGTRLTVL.

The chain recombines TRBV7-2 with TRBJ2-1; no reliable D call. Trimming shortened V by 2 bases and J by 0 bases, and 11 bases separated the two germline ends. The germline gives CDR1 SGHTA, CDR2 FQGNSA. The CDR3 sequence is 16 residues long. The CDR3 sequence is CASSLYGGSSYNEQFF. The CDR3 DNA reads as TGTGCCAGCAGCTTATACGGCGGCAGCTCCTACAATGAGCAGTTCTTC.

The CDR3 DNA reads as TGTGCCAGCAGGCGATTCCGGGACAGAGATAATCAGCCCCAGCATTTT. Amino acids: CASRRFRDRDNQPQHF. The chain is built from TRBV2 and TRBJ1-5, with TRBD1 matching over 7 bases. This CDR3 spans 16 amino acids. Germline V gene sequence: CDR1 SNHLY, CDR2 FYNNEI. V lost 6 bases and J lost 4; bases outside the gene matches: 12. Full variable domain (outside the CDR3, taken from reference TRBV2 and TRBJ1-5): EPEVTQTPSHQVTQMGQEVILRCVPISNHLYFYWYRQILGQKVEFLVSFYNNEISEKSEIFDDQFSVERPDGSNFTLKIRSTKLEDSAMYFCASRRFRDRDNQPQHFGDGTRLSIL.

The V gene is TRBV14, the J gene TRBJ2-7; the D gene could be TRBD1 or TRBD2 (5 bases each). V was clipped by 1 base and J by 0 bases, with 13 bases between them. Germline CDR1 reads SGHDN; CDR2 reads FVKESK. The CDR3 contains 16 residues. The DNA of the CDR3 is TGTGCCAGCAGCCAAGGGTGGGGGTCCGACTCCTACGAGCAGTACTTC. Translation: CASSQGWGSDSYEQYF.

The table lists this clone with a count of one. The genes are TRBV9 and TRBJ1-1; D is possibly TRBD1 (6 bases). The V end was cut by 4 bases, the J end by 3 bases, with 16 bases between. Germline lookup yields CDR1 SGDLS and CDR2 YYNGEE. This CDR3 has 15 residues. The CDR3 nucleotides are TGTGCCAGCAGCACACACAGGGCCGGGGACACTGAAGCTTTCTTT. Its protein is CASSTHRAGDTEAFF.

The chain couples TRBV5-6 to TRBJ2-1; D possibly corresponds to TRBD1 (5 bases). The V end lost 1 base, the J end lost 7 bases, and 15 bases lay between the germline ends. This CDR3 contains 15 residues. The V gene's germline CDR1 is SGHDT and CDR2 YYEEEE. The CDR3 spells CASSLLASDINEQFF. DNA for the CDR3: TGTGCCAGCAGCTTGTTAGCCTCGGACATTAATGAGCAGTTCTTC.

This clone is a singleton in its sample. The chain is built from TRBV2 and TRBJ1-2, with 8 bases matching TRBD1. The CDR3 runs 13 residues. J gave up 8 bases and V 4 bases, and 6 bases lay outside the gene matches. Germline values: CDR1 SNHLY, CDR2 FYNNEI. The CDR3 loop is CASSADRVGGYTF. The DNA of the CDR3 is TGTGCCAGCAGTGCGGACAGGGTGGGAGGCTACACCTTC.

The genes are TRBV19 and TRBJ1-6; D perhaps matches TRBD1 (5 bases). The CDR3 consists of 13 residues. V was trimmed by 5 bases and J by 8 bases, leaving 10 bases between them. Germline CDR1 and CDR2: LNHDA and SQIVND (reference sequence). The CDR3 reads CASSGQGHSPLHF. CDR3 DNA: TGTGCCAGTAGTGGTCAGGGTCATTCACCCCTCCACTTT.

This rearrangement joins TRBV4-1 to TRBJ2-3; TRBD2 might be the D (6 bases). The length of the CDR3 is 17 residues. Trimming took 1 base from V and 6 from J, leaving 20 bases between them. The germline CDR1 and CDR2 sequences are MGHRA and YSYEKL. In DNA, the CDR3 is TGCGCCAGCAGCCAAGTTCCGGACGGCGGGATTCGGGATACGCAGTATTTT. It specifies CASSQVPDGGIRDTQYF.

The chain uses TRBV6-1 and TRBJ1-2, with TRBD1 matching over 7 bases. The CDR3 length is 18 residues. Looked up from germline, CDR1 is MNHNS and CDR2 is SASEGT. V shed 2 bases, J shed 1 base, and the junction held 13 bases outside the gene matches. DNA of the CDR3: TGTGCCAGCAGTGAACGGCGGTGGTGGGACAGAGATAACTATGGCTACACCTTC. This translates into CASSERRWWDRDNYGYTF.

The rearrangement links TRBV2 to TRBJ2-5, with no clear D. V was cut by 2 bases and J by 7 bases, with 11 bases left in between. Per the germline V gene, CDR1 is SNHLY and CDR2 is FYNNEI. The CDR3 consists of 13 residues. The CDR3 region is CASSETKDGTQYF. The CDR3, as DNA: TGTGCCAGCAGTGAAACCAAGGATGGGACCCAGTACTTC.

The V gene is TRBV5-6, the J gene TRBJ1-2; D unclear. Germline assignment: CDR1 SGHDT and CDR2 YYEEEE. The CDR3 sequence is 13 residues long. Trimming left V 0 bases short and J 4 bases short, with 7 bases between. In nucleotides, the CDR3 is TGTGCCAGCAGCTTGGGACCCAGCTATGGCTACACCTTC. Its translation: CASSLGPSYGYTF.

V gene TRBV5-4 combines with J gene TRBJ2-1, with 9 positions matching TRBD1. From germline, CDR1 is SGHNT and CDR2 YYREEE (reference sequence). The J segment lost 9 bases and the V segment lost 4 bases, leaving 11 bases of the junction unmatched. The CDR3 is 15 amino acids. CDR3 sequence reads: CASSLQGQGRGEQFF. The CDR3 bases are TGTGCCAGCAGCCTCCAAGGACAGGGGCGGGGTGAGCAGTTCTTC.

In DNA form, the CDR3 reads TGTGCCTGGAGTAAGGGCCTAGCGGGGCACAATGAGCAGTTCTTC. Protein product: CAWSKGLAGHNEQFF. V gene TRBV30 combines with J gene TRBJ2-1, with 9 bases lining up with TRBD2. Germline V gives CDR1 GTSNPN, CDR2 SVGIG (reference sequence). The CDR3 runs to 15 residues. Germline trimming cut 2 bases from V and 5 bases from J; bases unmatched to any gene: 7.

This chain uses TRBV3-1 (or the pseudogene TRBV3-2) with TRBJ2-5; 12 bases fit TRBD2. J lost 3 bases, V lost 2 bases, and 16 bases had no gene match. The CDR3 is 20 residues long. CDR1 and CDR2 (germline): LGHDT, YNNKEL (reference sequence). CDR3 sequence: CASSQRLAGASLTGEETQYF. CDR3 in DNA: TGTGCCAGCAGCCAACGACTAGCGGGAGCCTCCCTCACCGGCGAAGAGACCCAGTACTTC.

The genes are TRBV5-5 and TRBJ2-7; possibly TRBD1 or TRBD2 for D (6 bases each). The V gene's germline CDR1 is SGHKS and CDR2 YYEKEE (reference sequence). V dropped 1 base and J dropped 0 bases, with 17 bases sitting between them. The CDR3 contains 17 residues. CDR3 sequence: CASSLLGGLRNSYEQYF. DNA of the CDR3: TGTGCCAGCAGCTTGTTGGGGGGCCTAAGGAACTCCTACGAGCAGTACTTC.

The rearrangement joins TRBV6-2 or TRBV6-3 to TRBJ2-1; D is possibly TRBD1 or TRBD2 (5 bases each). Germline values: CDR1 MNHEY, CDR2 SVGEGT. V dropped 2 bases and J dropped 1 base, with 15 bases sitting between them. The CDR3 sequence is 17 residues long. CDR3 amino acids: CASSYVVGTVSYNEQFF. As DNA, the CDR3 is TGTGCCAGCAGTTACGTGGTCGGGACGGTATCCTACAATGAGCAGTTCTTC.

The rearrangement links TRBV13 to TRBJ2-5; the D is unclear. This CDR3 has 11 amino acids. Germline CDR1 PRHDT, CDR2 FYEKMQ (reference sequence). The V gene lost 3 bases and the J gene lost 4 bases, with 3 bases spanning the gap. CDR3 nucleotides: TGTGCCAGCAGCTTCGGAGAGACCCAGTACTTC. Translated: CASSFGETQYF.

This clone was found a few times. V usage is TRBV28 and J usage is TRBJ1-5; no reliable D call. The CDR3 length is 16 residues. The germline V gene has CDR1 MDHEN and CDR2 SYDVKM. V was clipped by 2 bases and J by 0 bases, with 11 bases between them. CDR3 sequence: CASSLLKTGSNQPQHF. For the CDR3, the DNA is TGTGCCAGCAGTTTACTAAAGACGGGTAGCAATCAGCCCCAGCATTTT.

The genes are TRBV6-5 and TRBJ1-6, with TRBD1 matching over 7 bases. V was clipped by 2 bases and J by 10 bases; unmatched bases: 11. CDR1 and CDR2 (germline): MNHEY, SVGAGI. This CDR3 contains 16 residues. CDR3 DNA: TGTGCCAGCAGTTACCGACAGACAGGGATACGCTCACCCCTCCACTTT. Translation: CASSYRQTGIRSPLHF.

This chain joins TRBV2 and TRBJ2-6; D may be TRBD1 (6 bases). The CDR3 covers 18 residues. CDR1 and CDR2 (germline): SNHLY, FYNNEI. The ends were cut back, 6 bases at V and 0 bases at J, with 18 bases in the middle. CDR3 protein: CASSEGVGYSSGANVLTF. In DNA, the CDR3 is TGTGCCAGCAGCGAGGGGGTGGGCTACAGCTCTGGGGCCAACGTCCTGACTTTC.